The rows below give T cell receptor beta chains drawn from one sample of a study of T-cell reconstitution after alpha-beta-depleted transplantation in children. TCRdb independently ran MiXCR on the PCR reads; one entry per CDR3 protein. The sample lists more than 75,000 distinct CDR3 sequences; about a quarter were seen once. Source: PBMCs, taken before TCRalphabeta/CD19-depleted stem cell transplant. Every receptor here comes from a boy aged 2 to 9 with acute lymphoblastic leukemia, due to receive a stem cell transplant. CDR3s leave out the opening cysteine and the closing phenylalanine or tryptophan.

v_gene	j_gene	CDR3aa
TRBV7-2	TRBJ1-5	ASSLGSPNQPQH
TRBV7-8	TRBJ2-1	ASSDIRDYSNEQF
TRBV28	TRBJ2-7	ASSTSGQAWKQY
TRBV5-1	TRBJ2-5	ASRLGTSETQY
TRBV18	TRBJ2-2	ASSPLRTANTGELF
TRBV12-3/TRBV12-4	TRBJ1-6	ASSPGTYPPLH
TRBV5-1	TRBJ2-1	ASSLREALYNEQF
TRBV28	TRBJ1-1	ASRTGVVDTEAF
TRBV5-1	TRBJ2-5	ASRMRESETQY
TRBV5-1	TRBJ2-3	ASSGTGASTDTQY
TRBV7-2	TRBJ2-7	ASSLSSAGGLDEQY
TRBV3-1	TRBJ2-6	ASSQDRGGTGANVLT
TRBV5-5	TRBJ2-5	ASSNTSNPSETQY
TRBV7-9	TRBJ2-1	ASSQPTSGGSYNEQF
TRBV5-1	TRBJ1-1	ASSPGTGGKTEAF
TRBV25-1	TRBJ2-3	ATRTERGDTQY
TRBV28	TRBJ1-2	ASTTDRGQYGYT
TRBV20-1	TRBJ1-1	SARGAGNTEAF
TRBV6-1	TRBJ2-3	ASSPRRAQDTQY
TRBV15	TRBJ1-1	ATSRDGGKLSTEAF
TRBV11-2	TRBJ1-3	ASSLIAGLSGNTIY
TRBV25-1	TRBJ2-3	ASSGPMTGHTQY
TRBV7-2	TRBJ2-2	ASSFPGLPFSTGELF
TRBV9	TRBJ2-3	ASSPLPGTTDTQY
TRBV7-2	TRBJ2-7	ASSSDFAYEQY
TRBV5-1	TRBJ2-1	ASSAGQGIPNEQF
TRBV20-1	TRBJ1-1	SAMDGALNTEAF
TRBV15	TRBJ2-5	ATSREAGLETQY
TRBV27	TRBJ2-3	ASSTTARTDTQY
TRBV7-9	TRBJ2-2	ASSNNGGTGELF
TRBV20-1	TRBJ2-1	SARVSWRSKGNEQF
TRBV20-1	TRBJ1-6	SARYGQSNSPLH
TRBV28	TRBJ2-5	ASSLGSSEGQETQY
TRBV4-1	TRBJ2-7	ASSQGVGQHYEQY
TRBV7-2	TRBJ1-5	ASSPSSSNQPQH
TRBV28	TRBJ2-3	ASSTGLALKHTDTQY
TRBV5-1	TRBJ2-1	ASSLDVSVAGEQF
TRBV7-2	TRBJ2-7	ASSARTGGYEQY
TRBV6-5	TRBJ2-7	ASSESSSIEQY
TRBV27	TRBJ1-1	ASSLSGMAEAF
TRBV28	TRBJ2-3	ASSRPGQGTDTQY
TRBV20-1	TRBJ2-1	SALRGGHEQF
TRBV4-2	TRBJ2-7	ASSLSDREYEQY
TRBV4-1	TRBJ2-7	ASSQDPGLLYEQY
TRBV7-6	TRBJ2-7	ASSPVGGNSYEQY
TRBV29-1	TRBJ1-2	SVRAGAVYGYT
TRBV20-1	TRBJ2-1	SAVGASGVNEQF
TRBV4-3	TRBJ2-1	ASSPRTSGTYNEQF
TRBV30	TRBJ2-3	AWSVRGTDTQY
TRBV20-1	TRBJ2-1	SARVQGIDYNEQF
TRBV5-6	TRBJ1-2	ASSLGTGQGYT
TRBV29-1	TRBJ2-3	SVGLSAGTDTQY
TRBV10-2	TRBJ2-1	ASSGARNPNEQF